The 18 T cell receptor beta chains listed next were all sequenced from one sample in a study of OX40 agonist ivuxolimab in advanced cancers. Sequencing was performed with immunoSEQ multiplex PCR; in TCRdb, only in-frame clones are kept and a portion is missing. Of fewer than 65,000 clones listed, around 90% were seen once; the top ten hold around 4%. Sequences were derived from CD4+ or CD8+ T cells sorted from blood, sampled in a trial of the OX40 agonist ivuxolimab. These receptors came from an adult with an advanced solid tumor such as melanoma, head and neck, liver or kidney cancer.

The V call is TRBV6-5, the J call TRBJ2-5, with 8 bases identical to TRBD2. V gave up 0 bases and J gave up 2 bases; unmatched junction bases: 2. The CDR3 has 15 amino acids. Germline loops: CDR1 MNHEY, CDR2 SVGAGI. The CDR3 here is CASSYSSGRQETQYF. The CDR3 DNA sequence: TGTGCCAGCAGTTACTCGAGCGGGAGACAAGAGACCCAGTACTTC.

The chain combines TRBV7-9 with TRBJ2-1, with D unclear. Germline V gives CDR1 SEHNR, CDR2 FQNEAQ (reference sequence). This CDR3 is built from 13 residues. Trimming took 4 bases from V and 6 from J, leaving 10 bases between them. CDR3 sequence (DNA): TGTGCCAGCAGCTCCCGCGGTCGCAATGAGCAGTTCTTC. Its protein product is CASSSRGRNEQFF. Full variable domain (missing parts from reference TRBV7-9 and TRBJ2-1): DTGVSQNPRHKITKRGQNVTFRCDPISEHNRLYWYRQTLGQGPEFLTYFQNEAQLEKSRLLSDRFSAERPKGSFSTLEIQRTEQGDSAMYLCASSSRGRNEQFFGPGTRLTVL.

The chain joins TRBV2 to TRBJ2-3, with D possibly TRBD2 on 5 matching bases. The V and J ends lost 8 bases and 2 bases respectively, with 11 bases between them. Germline V gives CDR1 SNHLY, CDR2 FYNNEI. The CDR3 contains 13 residues. As DNA, the CDR3 is TGTGCCAGCCGGAGGACCCCCACAGATACGCAGTATTTT. Translating it yields CASRRTPTDTQYF.

The J gene is TRBJ2-2, the V gene TRBV12-5; D ambiguous. The CDR3 is 14 residues long. Per the germline V gene, CDR1 is LGHNT and CDR2 is FRNRAP. V lost 3 bases and J 8 bases, leaving 13 bases between the germline ends. For the CDR3, the DNA is TGTGCTAGTGGTTTCGACAATGTTCGGGGGGAGCTGTTTTTT. Translation gives CASGFDNVRGELFF.

The J gene is TRBJ2-7, the V gene TRBV7-6; tentatively, D is TRBD1 (6 bases). The V end lost 1 base, the J end lost 2 bases, and 12 bases lay between the germline ends. The CDR3 length is 15 residues. The germline V gene encodes CDR1 SGHVS and CDR2 FNYEAQ. CDR3 bases: TGTGCCAGCAGCTTAGGCCAGGGGTCAACCTACGAGCAGTACTTC. It codes for CASSLGQGSTYEQYF.

The chain links TRBV28 to TRBJ1-5, with D possibly TRBD1 on 6 matching bases. The CDR3 length is 14 residues. The V end was cut by 2 bases, the J end by 7 bases, with 12 bases between. CDR1 and CDR2 (germline): MDHEN, SYDVKM. The CDR3, as DNA: TGTGCCAGCAGTTTAACGGCAGGGGCACAGCCCCAGCATTTT. Residues: CASSLTAGAQPQHF.

V gene TRBV28 combines with J gene TRBJ1-5; D perhaps matches TRBD1 (5 bases). CDR1 is MDHEN, CDR2 SYDVKM, per germline. The CDR3 contains 14 residues. The ends were cut back, 3 bases at V and 2 bases at J, with 8 bases in the middle. The CDR3 DNA is TGTGCCAGCAGTTTCGTACAGGGCAATCAGCCCCAGCATTTT. This encodes CASSFVQGNQPQHF.

V is TRBV27 and J is TRBJ1-5, with no clear D. V was trimmed by 6 bases and J by 4 bases, leaving 13 bases between them. Per the germline V gene, CDR1 is MNHEY and CDR2 is SMNVEV (reference sequence). There are 14 residues in the CDR3. In DNA form, the CDR3 reads TGTGCCAGCAGCCCTGGACTGAGAAATCAGCCCCAGCATTTT. This translates into CASSPGLRNQPQHF.

This chain connects TRBV6-5 to TRBJ1-2, with D maybe TRBD1 (5 bases). Per germline, CDR1 MNHEY and CDR2 SVGAGI. V was pared by 2 bases and J by 4 bases, with 8 bases between. This CDR3 is built from 13 residues. The chain's CDR3 is CASSYVTGYGYTF. CDR3 nucleotide sequence: TGTGCCAGCAGTTACGTTACAGGCTATGGCTACACCTTC.

This rearrangement joins TRBV14 to TRBJ2-3; possibly TRBD1 or TRBD2 for D (5 bases each). This CDR3 region has 14 residues. V lost 4 bases and J 1 base, leaving 9 bases between the germline ends. Germline V gives CDR1 SGHDN, CDR2 FVKESK. Written as DNA, the CDR3 is TGTGCCAGCAGCCCCGGGGCCCGCACAGATACGCAGTATTTT. Translated, it gives CASSPGARTDTQYF.

This chain links TRBV29-1 with TRBJ2-6, with 10 bases matching TRBD1. Trimming removed 7 bases from V and 4 bases from J; junction bases left unmatched: 4. CDR1 SQVTM and CDR2 ANQGSEA come from the germline V gene. The CDR3 consists of 14 residues. CDR3 region: CSAGTGDGANVLTF. The CDR3 bases are TGCAGCGCCGGGACAGGGGACGGGGCCAACGTCCTGACTTTC.

The table lists this clone with a count of one. The chain combines TRBV4-3 with TRBJ2-4; D gene ambiguous. The CDR3 is made up of 14 amino acids. CDR1 and CDR2 (germline): LGHNA, YSLEER. V gave up 0 bases and J gave up 8 bases, with 11 bases separating them. For the CDR3, the DNA is TGCGCCAGCAGCCAAGATAGCCCTAAGGACATTCAGTACTTC. Its translation is CASSQDSPKDIQYF.

The chain uses TRBV27 and TRBJ2-1; tentative D call: TRBD2 (5 bases). V lost 10 bases to trimming and J lost 9 bases, with 19 bases between them. This CDR3 is 13 amino acids long. CDR1 is MNHEY, CDR2 SMNVEV, per germline (reference sequence). CDR3 protein: CAIFDNEAGEQFF. CDR3 nucleotides: TGTGCCATCTTCGACAATGAGGCGGGTGAGCAGTTCTTC.

The chain combines TRBV28 with TRBJ2-2; TRBD2 is a possible D gene (6 bases). In germline, CDR1 is MDHEN, CDR2 SYDVKM. Deletions cut 4 bases from V and 5 bases from J, with 11 bases between. The CDR3 consists of 14 residues. The CDR3 nucleotides read TGTGCCAGCAGTTCCGGGACTTCTACCGGGGAGCTGTTTTTT. Protein sequence: CASSSGTSTGELFF.

The rearrangement joins TRBV4-1 to TRBJ2-5; D unresolved. Looked up from germline, CDR1 is MGHRA and CDR2 is YSYEKL. Deletions cut 4 bases from V and 2 bases from J, with 11 bases between. This CDR3 is 14 amino acids long. The DNA of the CDR3 is TGCGCCAGCAGCCTAGGTCTTTATCAAGAGACCCAGTACTTC. It translates to CASSLGLYQETQYF.

The rearrangement links TRBV6-4 to TRBJ2-2, with D unclear. The CDR3 sequence is 13 residues long. Germline V gene lookup returns CDR1 MRHNA and CDR2 SNTAGT. V was trimmed by 2 bases and J by 5 bases, leaving 6 bases between them. The CDR3 DNA reads TGTGCCAGCAGTGACGTCGAGACCGGGGAGCTGTTTTTT. Translation gives CASSDVETGELFF.

The chain joins TRBV18 to TRBJ2-1; TRBD1 matches at 7 bases. The CDR3 contains 16 residues. V trimming: 0 bases; J trimming: 8 bases; junction bases outside the gene matches: 10. CDR1 is KGHSH, CDR2 LQKENI, per germline. In DNA, the CDR3 is TGTGCCAGCTCACCACCCGACAGGGTAAGAATCGATGAGCAGTTCTTC. Residues: CASSPPDRVRIDEQFF.

This chain links TRBV28 with TRBJ2-7; D not certain. Germline CDR1 MDHEN, CDR2 SYDVKM. V was clipped by 6 bases and J by 7 bases, with 13 bases between them. CDR3 length equals 12 residues. Here the CDR3 reads CASSPRYGEQYV. In nucleotides, the CDR3 is TGTGCCAGCAGCCCACGGTACGGTGAGCAGTACGTC.